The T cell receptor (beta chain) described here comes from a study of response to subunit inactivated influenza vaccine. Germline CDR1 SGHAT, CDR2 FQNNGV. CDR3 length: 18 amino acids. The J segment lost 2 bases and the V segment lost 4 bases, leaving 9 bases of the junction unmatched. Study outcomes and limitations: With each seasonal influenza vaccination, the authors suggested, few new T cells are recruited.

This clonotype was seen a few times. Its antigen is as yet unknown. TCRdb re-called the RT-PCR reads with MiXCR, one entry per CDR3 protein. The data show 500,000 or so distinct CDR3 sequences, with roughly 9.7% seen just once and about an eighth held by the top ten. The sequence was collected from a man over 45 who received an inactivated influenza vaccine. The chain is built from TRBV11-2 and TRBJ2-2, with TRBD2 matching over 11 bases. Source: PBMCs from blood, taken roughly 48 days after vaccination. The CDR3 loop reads CASSWRRTSGFNTGELFF. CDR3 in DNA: TGTGCCAGCAGCTGGCGACGGACTAGCGGGTTTAACACCGGGGAGCTGTTTTTT.